This T cell receptor (beta chain) was sequenced during a study of cytomegalovirus exposure and HLA in healthy donors. Study-level results: Earlier analysis looked at TCR beta V segments, and most were productive about 90% or about 30% of the time. There were 150 to 200 TCR beta chains listed as cytomegalovirus-associated.

It was with 60 Vbeta and 13 Jbeta primers that the PCR ran. The data were produced by immunoSEQ multiplex PCR, yet TCRdb's version contains in-frame clones alone and is incomplete. The profile covers some 190,000 clones, with about four fifths appearing a single time and around 1.9% taken by the ten largest. For this clone: The antigen remains unidentified.

Unrecorded immune exposures were likely, despite nominal health at sampling. J gave up 3 bases and V 6 bases, and 5 bases lay outside the gene matches. The CDR3 totals 14 residues. Germline V lookup: CDR1 SQVTM, CDR2 ANQGSEA. This sequence was found in a man aged 18 to 30 in good health and CMV-seronegative. Specimen: PBMCs. The V call is TRBV29-1, the J call TRBJ2-3, with 11 nucleotides matching TRBD1. CDR3 DNA: TGCAGCGTGACGGACAGGGGGCCTACAGATACGCAGTATTTT. Protein: CSVTDRGPTDTQYF.